This T cell receptor (beta chain) is drawn from a study of blood T cell repertoires in COVID-19. Background on the study: The United States, Italy and Spain supplied acute and convalescent COVID-19 samples. Nucleic acid was either cDNA or gDNA, and it came from T cells, B-cell-depleted T cells, or PBMCs.

In the authors' methods: Nucleated cell number was recorded as an estimate derived from reference gene primer amplification. Profiled with immunoSEQ multiplex PCR; TCRdb holds only in-frame clones, not every one. From that table come the V and J calls and clone size; the DNA was used to work out D and trimming. The repertoire consists of approximately 220,000 clones, with 75% to 90% occurring once and the leading ten covering more than 25%. Germline lookup yields CDR1 MNHEY and CDR2 SVGAGI. The V segment lost 7 bases and the J segment 0 bases; nucleotides outside the gene matches: 2. The CDR3 spans 14 residues.

This chain connects TRBV6-5 to TRBJ2-2, with 7 bases fitting TRBD1. The sequence was collected from a man aged 35 to 55 with acute or convalescent COVID-19. Sequencing was carried out using peripheral blood. The CDR3 spells CASKGTANTGELFF. The CDR3 bases are TGTGCCAGCAAAGGGACAGCGAACACCGGGGAGCTGTTTTTT.